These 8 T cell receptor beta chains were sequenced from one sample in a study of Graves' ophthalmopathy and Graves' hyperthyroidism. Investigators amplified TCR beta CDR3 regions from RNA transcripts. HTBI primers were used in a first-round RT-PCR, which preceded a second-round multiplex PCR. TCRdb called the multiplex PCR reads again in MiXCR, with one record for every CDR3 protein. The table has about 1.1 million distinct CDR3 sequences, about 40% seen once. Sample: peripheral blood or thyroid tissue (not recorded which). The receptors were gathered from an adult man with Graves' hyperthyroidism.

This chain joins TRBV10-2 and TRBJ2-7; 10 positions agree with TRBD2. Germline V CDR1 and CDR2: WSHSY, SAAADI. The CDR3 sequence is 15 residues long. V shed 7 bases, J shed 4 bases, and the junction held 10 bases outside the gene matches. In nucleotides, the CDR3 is TGCGCCAGCAAGCTAGCGGGGGCACAGGGGTACGAGCAGTACTTC. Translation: CASKLAGAQGYEQYF.

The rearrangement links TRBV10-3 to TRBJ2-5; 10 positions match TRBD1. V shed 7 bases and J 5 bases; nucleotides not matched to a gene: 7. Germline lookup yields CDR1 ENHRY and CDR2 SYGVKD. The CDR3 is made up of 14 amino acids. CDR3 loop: CAITGDRGEETQYF. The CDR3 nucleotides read TGTGCCATCACCGGGGACAGGGGTGAGGAGACCCAGTACTTC.

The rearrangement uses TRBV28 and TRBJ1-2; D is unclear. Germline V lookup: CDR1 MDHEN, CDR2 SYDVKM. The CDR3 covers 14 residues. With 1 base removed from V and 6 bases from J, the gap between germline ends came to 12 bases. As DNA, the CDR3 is TGTGCCAGCAGTTTATCGGGCAGTTCAGATGGCTACACCTTC. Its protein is CASSLSGSSDGYTF.

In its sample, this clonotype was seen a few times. CDR3 amino acids: CASSYSVDPETQYF. The CDR3 DNA is TGTGCCAGCAGTTACTCGGTCGACCCAGAGACCCAGTACTTC. The chain couples TRBV6-5 to TRBJ2-5; D is unresolved. The CDR3 extends over 14 amino acids. Germline-derived CDR1 and CDR2 are MNHEY and SVGAGI. The V end lost 0 bases, the J end lost 4 bases, and 9 bases lay between the germline ends.

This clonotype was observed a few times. The CDR3 DNA is TGTGCCAGCAGCCAAGATTCAGGGGGCGGCTATGGCTACACCTTC. Its translation is CASSQDSGGGYGYTF. The V call is TRBV9, the J call TRBJ1-2, with TRBD1 matching 8 bases. The CDR3 sequence is 15 residues long. V shed 4 bases, J shed 4 bases, and the junction held 9 bases outside the gene matches. The germline V gene has CDR1 SGDLS and CDR2 YYNGEE.

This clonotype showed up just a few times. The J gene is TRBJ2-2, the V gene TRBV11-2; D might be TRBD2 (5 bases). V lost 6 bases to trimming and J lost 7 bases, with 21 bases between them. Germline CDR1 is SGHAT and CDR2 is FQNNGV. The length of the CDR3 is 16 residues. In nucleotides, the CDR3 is TGTGCCAGCAGTTTCCGGACTGAACCTTGGGGCGGGGAGCTGTTTTTT. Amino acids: CASSFRTEPWGGELFF.

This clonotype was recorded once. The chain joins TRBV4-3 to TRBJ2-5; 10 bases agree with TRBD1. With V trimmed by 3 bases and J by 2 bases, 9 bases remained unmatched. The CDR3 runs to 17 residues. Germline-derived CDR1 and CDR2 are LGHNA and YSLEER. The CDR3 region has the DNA TGCGCCAGCAGCCACCCAGGGACAGGGGTACAACAAGAGACCCAGTACTTC. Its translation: CASSHPGTGVQQETQYF.

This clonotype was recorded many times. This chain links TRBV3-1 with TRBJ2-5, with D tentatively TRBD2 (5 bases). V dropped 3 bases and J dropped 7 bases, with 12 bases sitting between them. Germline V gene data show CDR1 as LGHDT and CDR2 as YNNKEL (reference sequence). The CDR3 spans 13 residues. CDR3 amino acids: CASSQGSGRTQYF. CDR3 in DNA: TGTGCCAGCAGCCAGGGGAGCGGTCGGACCCAGTACTTC.